This TCR beta chain was retrieved from a study of cytomegalovirus exposure and HLA in healthy donors. Overall study context: The roughly 130 validation repertoires used the same platform as the roughly 700 first-cohort repertoires (as reported by a later analysis).

Study-level points and caveats: The study flagged some 180 TCR beta chains as cytomegalovirus-associated.

On this clone itself: As yet, its antigen is unknown.

Clones were sequenced by immunoSEQ multiplex PCR, and TCRdb holds only the in-frame ones, with some missing. The table shows more than 95,000 clones, with over 90% occurring only once. Trimming cost V 4 bases and J 3 bases, with 16 bases left between them. From germline, CDR1 is SGHTA and CDR2 FQGTGA. The CDR3 loop spans 16 amino acids. The TCR sequence derives from a young woman in good health and CMV-seronegative. J is TRBJ2-1 and V is TRBV7-3; a weak D match, TRBD2 (5 bases). Material: PBMCs. CDR3 protein: CASSSLRGYRYNEQFF. Here the CDR3 DNA reads TGTGCCAGCAGCTCGCTTCGGGGATACCGCTACAATGAGCAGTTCTTC.